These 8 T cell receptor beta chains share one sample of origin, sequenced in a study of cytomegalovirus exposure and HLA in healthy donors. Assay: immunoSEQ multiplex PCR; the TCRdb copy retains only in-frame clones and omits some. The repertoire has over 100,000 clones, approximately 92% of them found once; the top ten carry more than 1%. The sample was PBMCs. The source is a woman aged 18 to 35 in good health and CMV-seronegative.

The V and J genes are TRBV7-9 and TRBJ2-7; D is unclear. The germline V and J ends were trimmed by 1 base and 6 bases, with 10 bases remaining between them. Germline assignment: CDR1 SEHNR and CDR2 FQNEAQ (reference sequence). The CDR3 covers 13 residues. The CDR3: CASSLEHPGEQYF. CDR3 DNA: TGTGCCAGCAGCTTAGAACACCCGGGCGAGCAGTACTTC.

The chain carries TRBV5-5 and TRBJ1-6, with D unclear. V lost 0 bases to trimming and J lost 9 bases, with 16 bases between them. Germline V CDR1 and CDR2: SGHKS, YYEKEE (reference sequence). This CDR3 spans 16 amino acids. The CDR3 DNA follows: TGTGCCAGCAGCTTGGTTTGGGCTCGAGGGTTTTCACCCCTCCACTTT. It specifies CASSLVWARGFSPLHF.

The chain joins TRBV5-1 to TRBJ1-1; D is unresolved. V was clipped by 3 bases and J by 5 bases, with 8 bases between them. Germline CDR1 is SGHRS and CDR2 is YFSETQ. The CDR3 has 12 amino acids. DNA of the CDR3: TGCGCCAGCAGCTACGGAGGAACTGAAGCTTTCTTT. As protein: CASSYGGTEAFF.

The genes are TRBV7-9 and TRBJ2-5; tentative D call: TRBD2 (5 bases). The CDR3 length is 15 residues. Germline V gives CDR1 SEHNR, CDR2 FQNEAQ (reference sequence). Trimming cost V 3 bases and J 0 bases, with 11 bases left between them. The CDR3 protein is CASSFLATYQETQYF. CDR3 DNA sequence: TGTGCCAGCAGCTTTCTAGCCACGTACCAAGAGACCCAGTACTTC. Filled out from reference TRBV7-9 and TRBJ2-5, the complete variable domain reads DTGVSQNPRHKITKRGQNVTFRCDPISEHNRLYWYRQTLGQGPEFLTYFQNEAQLEKSRLLSDRFSAERPKGSFSTLEIQRTEQGDSAMYLCASSFLATYQETQYFGPGTRLLVL.

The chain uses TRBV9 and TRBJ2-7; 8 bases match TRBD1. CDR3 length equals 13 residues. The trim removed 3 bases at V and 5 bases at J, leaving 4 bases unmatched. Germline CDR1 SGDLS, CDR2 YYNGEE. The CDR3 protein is CASSGTGIDEQYF. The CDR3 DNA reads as TGTGCCAGCAGCGGGACAGGGATCGACGAGCAGTACTTC.

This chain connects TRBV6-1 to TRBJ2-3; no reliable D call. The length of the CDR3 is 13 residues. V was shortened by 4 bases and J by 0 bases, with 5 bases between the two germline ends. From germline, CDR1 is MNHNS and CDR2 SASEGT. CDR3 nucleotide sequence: TGTGCCAGCAGTGGGCCTAGCACAGATACGCAGTATTTT. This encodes CASSGPSTDTQYF.

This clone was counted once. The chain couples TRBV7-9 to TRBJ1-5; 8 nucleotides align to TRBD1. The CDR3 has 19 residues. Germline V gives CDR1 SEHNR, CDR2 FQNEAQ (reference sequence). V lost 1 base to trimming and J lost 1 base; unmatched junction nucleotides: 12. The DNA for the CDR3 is TGTGCCAGCAGCTTAGAATTCCAGGGGGCTATACGGAGCAATCAGCCCCAGCATTTT. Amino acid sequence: CASSLEFQGAIRSNQPQHF.

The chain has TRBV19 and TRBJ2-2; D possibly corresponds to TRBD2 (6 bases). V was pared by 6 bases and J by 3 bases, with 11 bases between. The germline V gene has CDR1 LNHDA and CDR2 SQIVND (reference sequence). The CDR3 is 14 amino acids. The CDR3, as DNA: TGTGCCAGTAGCCAGGGAGGCGACACCGGGGAGCTGTTTTTT. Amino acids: CASSQGGDTGELFF.